What follows describes a single T cell receptor (beta chain). Its antigen is unidentified. The data belong to a study of blood T cells in healthy people across ages. Points from the study as a whole: Aged donors had fewer naive CD4+ cells and lower diversity than long-lived donors. It was not possible, with unsorted PBMCs, to conclusively compare naive and antigen-experienced cells.

Donors were healthy Caucasian individuals from Russia aged roughly 6 to 100. Combining a sample-barcoded 5' primer with a J-beta primer mix, a second PCR ran for roughly 7 to 12 cycles. TCRdb called the 5' RACE reads again in MiXCR, with one record for every CDR3 protein. The data hold roughly 1.6 million distinct CDR3 sequences, with approximately 32% observed a single time. Input material: blood. The sequence was collected from a woman in her 30s in good health.

The DNA for the CDR3 is TGTGCCGGCACCTTTCTAGCGGGGGGTCAAGAGACCCAGTACTTC. As protein: CAGTFLAGGQETQYF. The chain uses TRBV5-6 and TRBJ2-5; 11 bases fit TRBD2. With V trimmed by 10 bases and J by 2 bases, 10 bases remained unmatched. CDR1 and CDR2 from the germline V gene are SGHDT and YYEEEE. CDR3 size: 15 residues.